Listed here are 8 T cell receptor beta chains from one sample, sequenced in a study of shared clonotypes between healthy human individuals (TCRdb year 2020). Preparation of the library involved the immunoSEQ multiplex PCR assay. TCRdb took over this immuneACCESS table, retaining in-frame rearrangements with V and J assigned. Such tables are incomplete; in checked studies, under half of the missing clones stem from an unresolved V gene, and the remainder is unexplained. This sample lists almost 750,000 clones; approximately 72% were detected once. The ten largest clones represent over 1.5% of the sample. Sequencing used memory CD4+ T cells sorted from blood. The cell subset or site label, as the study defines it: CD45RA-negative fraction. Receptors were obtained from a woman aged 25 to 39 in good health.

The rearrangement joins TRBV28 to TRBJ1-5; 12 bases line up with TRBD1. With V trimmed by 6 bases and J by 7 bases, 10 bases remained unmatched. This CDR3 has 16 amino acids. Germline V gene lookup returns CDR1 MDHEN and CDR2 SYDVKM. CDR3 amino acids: CASRPGTGGAWQPQHF. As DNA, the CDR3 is TGTGCCAGCAGACCCGGGACAGGGGGCGCGTGGCAGCCCCAGCATTTT.

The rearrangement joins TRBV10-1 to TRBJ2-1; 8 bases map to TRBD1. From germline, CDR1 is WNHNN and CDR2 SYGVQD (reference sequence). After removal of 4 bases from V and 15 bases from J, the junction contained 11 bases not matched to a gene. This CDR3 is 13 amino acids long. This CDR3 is CASSGPGQEKAFF. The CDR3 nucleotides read TGCGCCAGCAGTGGACCGGGACAGGAAAAAGCGTTCTTC.

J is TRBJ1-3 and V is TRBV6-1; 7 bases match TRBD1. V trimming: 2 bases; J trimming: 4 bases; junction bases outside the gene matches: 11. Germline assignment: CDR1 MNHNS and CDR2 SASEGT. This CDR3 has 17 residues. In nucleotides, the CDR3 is TGTGCCAGCAGTGAACAATCTCAGGGGGTTCAAGGAAACACCATATATTTT. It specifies CASSEQSQGVQGNTIYF.

The DNA for the CDR3 is TGCGCCAGCAAGGAGCTAGCGGTAAACACCGGGGAGCTGTTTTTT. Its translation: CASKELAVNTGELFF. The chain uses TRBV5-1 and TRBJ2-2; 7 nucleotides match TRBD2. This CDR3 contains 15 residues. V gave up 6 bases and J gave up 2 bases; unmatched junction bases: 7. Germline V gene data show CDR1 as SGHRS and CDR2 as YFSETQ. Full variable domain (outside the CDR3, taken from reference TRBV5-1 and TRBJ2-2): KAGVTQTPRYLIKTRGQQVTLSCSPISGHRSVSWYQQTPGQGLQFLFEYFSETQRNKGNFPGRFSGRQFSNSRSEMNVSTLELGDSALYLCASKELAVNTGELFFGEGSRLTVL.

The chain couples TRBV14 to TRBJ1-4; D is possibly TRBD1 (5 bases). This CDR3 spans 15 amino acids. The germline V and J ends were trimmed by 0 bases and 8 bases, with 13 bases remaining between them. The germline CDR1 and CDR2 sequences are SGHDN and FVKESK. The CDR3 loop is CASSQDLGAREKLFF. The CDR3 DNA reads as TGTGCCAGCAGCCAAGATCTCGGGGCACGGGAAAAACTGTTTTTT.

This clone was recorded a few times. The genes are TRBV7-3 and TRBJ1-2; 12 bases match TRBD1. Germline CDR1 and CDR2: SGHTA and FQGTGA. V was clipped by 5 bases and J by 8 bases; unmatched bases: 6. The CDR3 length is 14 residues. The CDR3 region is CASSPGQGARGYTF. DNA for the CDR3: TGTGCCAGCAGCCCGGGACAGGGGGCACGAGGCTACACCTTC.

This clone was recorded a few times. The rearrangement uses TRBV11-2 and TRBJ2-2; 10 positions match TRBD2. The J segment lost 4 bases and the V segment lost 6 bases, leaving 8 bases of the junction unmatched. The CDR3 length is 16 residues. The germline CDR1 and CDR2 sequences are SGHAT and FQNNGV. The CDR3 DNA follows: TGTGCCAGCAGTAAGCGGGAGGGCCTGGGCACCGGGGAGCTGTTTTTT. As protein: CASSKREGLGTGELFF.

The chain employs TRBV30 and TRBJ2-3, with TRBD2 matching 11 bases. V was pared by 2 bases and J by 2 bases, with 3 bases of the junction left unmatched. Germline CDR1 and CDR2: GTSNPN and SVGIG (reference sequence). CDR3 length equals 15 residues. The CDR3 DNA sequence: TGTGCCTGGAGTCAGACTAGCGGGGTCACAGATACGCAGTATTTT. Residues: CAWSQTSGVTDTQYF.